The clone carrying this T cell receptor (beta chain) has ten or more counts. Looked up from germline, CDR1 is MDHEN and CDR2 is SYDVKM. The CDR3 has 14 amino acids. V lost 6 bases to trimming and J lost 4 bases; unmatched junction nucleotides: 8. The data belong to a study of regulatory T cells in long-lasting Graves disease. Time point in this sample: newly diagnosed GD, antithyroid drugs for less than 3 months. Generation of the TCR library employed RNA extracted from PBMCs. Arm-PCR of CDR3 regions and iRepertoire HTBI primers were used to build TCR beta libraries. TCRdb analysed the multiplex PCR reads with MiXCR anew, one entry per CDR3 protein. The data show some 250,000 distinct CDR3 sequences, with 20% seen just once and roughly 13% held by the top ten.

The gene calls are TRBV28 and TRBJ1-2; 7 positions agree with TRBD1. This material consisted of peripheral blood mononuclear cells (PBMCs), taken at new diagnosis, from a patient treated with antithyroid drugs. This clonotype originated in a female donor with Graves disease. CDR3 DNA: TGTGCCAGCAGCCCCGACAGGGCCCGCTATGGCTACACCTTC. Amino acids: CASSPDRARYGYTF.